These 28 T cell receptor beta chains were sequenced from one sample in a study of blood T cell repertoires in COVID-19. The data were produced by immunoSEQ multiplex PCR, yet TCRdb's version contains in-frame clones alone and is incomplete. The profile shows roughly 150,000 clones, 89% of them singletons. The sample comprised peripheral blood. All receptors come from a man aged 60-69 years with acute or convalescent COVID-19.

This rearrangement joins TRBV3-1 (or the pseudogene TRBV3-2) to TRBJ2-2; 7 bases are a match to TRBD2. Trimming cost V 4 bases and J 6 bases; bases outside gene matches: 5. Germline loops: CDR1 LGHDT, CDR2 YNNKEL (reference sequence). This CDR3 contains 14 residues. CDR3 residues: CASSRTRTAGELFF. The CDR3 coding sequence is TGTGCCAGCAGCCGGACTAGGACCGCCGGGGAGCTGTTTTTT.

This sequence joins TRBV30 and TRBJ1-1, with TRBD1 as a possible D gene (5 bases). Germline V gene lookup returns CDR1 GTSNPN and CDR2 SVGIG (reference sequence). The CDR3 covers 15 residues. With 2 bases removed from V and 0 bases from J, the gap between germline ends came to 13 bases. The CDR3, as DNA: TGTGCCTGGAGTCTATTTTGGGGGGTGAACACTGAAGCTTTCTTT. It encodes CAWSLFWGVNTEAFF.

The chain joins TRBV30 to TRBJ2-5, with 8 positions matching TRBD1. Germline V CDR1 and CDR2: GTSNPN, SVGIG (reference sequence). The CDR3 length is 14 residues. V shed 2 bases, J shed 7 bases, and the junction held 9 bases outside the gene matches. Here the CDR3 reads CAWSLGQGAGTQYF. CDR3 coding DNA: TGTGCCTGGAGTCTCGGGCAGGGGGCCGGGACCCAGTACTTC.

V is TRBV7-2 and J is TRBJ2-5; TRBD2 is a possible D gene (7 bases). The CDR3 sequence is 16 residues long. CDR1 and CDR2 from the germline V gene are SGHTA and FQGNSA. Trimming took 5 bases from V and 5 from J, leaving 21 bases between them. The CDR3 nucleotides read TGTGCCAGCAGCCCAAGGGGGACTATGTCCCGGGAGACCCAGTACTTC. Protein product: CASSPRGTMSRETQYF.

V is TRBV23-1 and J is TRBJ1-5; 8 nucleotides align to TRBD1. TRBV23-1 is an open reading frame, and its role is uncertain. There are 20 residues in the CDR3. The J segment lost 0 bases and the V segment lost 3 bases, leaving 16 bases of the junction unmatched. The CDR3 nucleotides are TGCGCCAGCAGTCATCCCGATCTGGTGGGGACAGGCAATAGCAATCAGCCCCAGCATTTT. It translates to CASSHPDLVGTGNSNQPQHF.

V usage is TRBV5-1 and J usage is TRBJ2-1, with 9 nucleotides matching TRBD2. J gave up 3 bases and V 0 bases, and 1 base lay outside the gene matches. Germline CDR1 SGHRS, CDR2 YFSETQ. CDR3 length equals 15 residues. The CDR3 loop reads CASSLASGVYNEQFF. CDR3 in DNA: TGCGCCAGCAGCTTGGCTAGCGGGGTCTACAATGAGCAGTTCTTC.

The chain employs TRBV27 and TRBJ1-4; TRBD1 matches at 9 bases. Germline V lookup: CDR1 MNHEY, CDR2 SMNVEV (reference sequence). The V segment lost 0 bases and the J segment 8 bases; nucleotides outside the gene matches: 10. The CDR3 has 17 amino acids. CDR3 sequence: CASSLSMPGQGVEKLFF. The CDR3 coding sequence is TGTGCCAGCAGTTTATCGATGCCGGGACAGGGAGTCGAAAAACTGTTTTTT. Using reference TRBV27 and TRBJ1-4 for the parts outside the CDR3, the full variable domain is EAQVTQNPRYLITVTGKKLTVTCSQNMNHEYMSWYRQDPGLGLRQIYYSMNVEVTDKGDVPEGYKVSRKEKRNFPLILESPSPNQTSLYFCASSLSMPGQGVEKLFFGSGTQLSVL.

About this clone itself: Other DNA sequences in the sample encode the same CDR3. J is TRBJ1-3 and V is TRBV12-3 or TRBV12-4; TRBD1 is a possible D gene (6 bases). This CDR3 contains 13 residues. The ends were cut back, 5 bases at V and 4 bases at J, with 9 bases in the middle. CDR3 DNA sequence: TGTGCCAGCAGTAGGGGACAAGGAAACACCATATATTTT. It translates to CASSRGQGNTIYF.

The V and J genes are TRBV2 and TRBJ2-2, with D perhaps matching TRBD1 (7 bases). The V and J ends lost 4 bases and 7 bases respectively, with 16 bases between them. CDR1 and CDR2 (germline): SNHLY, FYNNEI. The CDR3 loop spans 15 amino acids. The CDR3 region is CASSVTQGGGGELFF. Written as DNA, the CDR3 is TGTGCCAGCAGTGTAACCCAGGGGGGCGGCGGGGAGCTGTTTTTT.

This clone came up once. This chain joins TRBV5-1 and TRBJ2-1; tentatively, D is TRBD1 (6 bases). The CDR3 sequence is 14 residues long. The V and J ends lost 0 bases and 10 bases respectively, with 14 bases between them. Germline-derived CDR1 and CDR2 are SGHRS and YFSETQ. This CDR3 is CASSLVGRGTEQFF. The CDR3 region has the DNA TGCGCCAGCAGCTTGGTGGGCAGGGGTACCGAGCAGTTCTTC.

This clone was recorded a few times. V is TRBV7-2 and J is TRBJ2-7; 7 bases are a match to TRBD2. Germline assignment: CDR1 SGHTA and CDR2 FQGNSA. V dropped 5 bases and J dropped 2; count of bases not matched to a gene: 9. The CDR3 length is 15 residues. In nucleotides, the CDR3 is TGTGCCAGCAGCCAGCGGCGAGCGGGGCCCTACGAGCAGTACTTC. It specifies CASSQRRAGPYEQYF.

The chain recombines TRBV6-6 with TRBJ1-2, with TRBD1 identical over 7 bases. There are 13 residues in the CDR3. V was clipped by 8 bases and J by 4 bases; unmatched bases: 7. CDR1 and CDR2 from the germline V gene are MNHNY and SVGAGI (reference sequence). The CDR3 bases are TGTGCCAGCTCCAAGGGGACAGTCTATGGCTACACCTTC. As protein: CASSKGTVYGYTF.

The rearrangement links TRBV19 to TRBJ1-1; D unresolved. The CDR3 covers 13 residues. V lost 0 bases, J lost 7 bases, and 9 bases lay in between. Germline loops: CDR1 LNHDA, CDR2 SQIVND (reference sequence). CDR3 coding DNA: TGTGCCAGTAGTATAGACCAGCGATTTGAAGCTTTCTTT. As protein: CASSIDQRFEAFF.

This clone was found once. The chain couples TRBV5-8 to TRBJ1-4; D is perhaps TRBD1 (6 bases). Germline loops: CDR1 SGHTS, CDR2 YDEGEE. The CDR3 is 14 residues long. Trimming took 1 base from V and 16 from J, leaving 20 bases between them. The CDR3 region is CASSLRRGRNDPFF. CDR3 in DNA: TGTGCCAGCAGCTTGCGCAGGGGAAGGAACGATCCGTTTTTT.

The CDR3 DNA sequence: TGTGCCAGCAGTTACGCTCTAGATGCTAACTATGGCTACACCTTC. It codes for CASSYALDANYGYTF. This chain links TRBV6-5 with TRBJ1-2; D unresolved. V lost 2 bases and J lost 0, with 10 bases in between. The CDR3 has 15 residues. Germline V gene sequence: CDR1 MNHEY, CDR2 SVGAGI.

The chain links TRBV6-1 to TRBJ1-3; 8 bases match TRBD1. Per the germline V gene, CDR1 is MNHNS and CDR2 is SASEGT. The J segment lost 2 bases and the V segment lost 1 base, leaving 10 bases of the junction unmatched. CDR3 size: 18 residues. CDR3 sequence: CASSEGGRGRKTGNTIYF. As DNA, the CDR3 is TGTGCCAGCAGTGAAGGGGGCAGGGGGCGAAAAACTGGAAACACCATATATTTT.

The CDR3 DNA sequence: TGTGCCAGCAGGGGACAGGTCGGGTCATCCGGGGAGCTGTTTTTT. The encoded protein is CASRGQVGSSGELFF. The rearrangement uses TRBV7-3 and TRBJ2-2; 8 nucleotides match TRBD1. The CDR3 is made up of 15 amino acids. Germline trimming cut 6 bases from V and 6 bases from J; bases unmatched to any gene: 9. In germline, CDR1 is SGHTA, CDR2 FQGTGA.

V gene TRBV3-1 (or the pseudogene TRBV3-2) combines with J gene TRBJ1-1; TRBD1 agrees at 10 bases. CDR3 length: 15 residues. The germline V gene has CDR1 LGHDT and CDR2 YNNKEL (reference sequence). Losses at the gene ends were 6 bases for V and 2 bases for J; bases not matched to a gene: 6. This chain's CDR3 is CASRKKTGGNTEAFF. The CDR3 DNA reads TGTGCCAGCAGAAAGAAGACAGGGGGCAACACTGAAGCTTTCTTT.

The rearrangement links TRBV2 to TRBJ2-5; D unclear. Germline loops: CDR1 SNHLY, CDR2 FYNNEI. CDR3 length: 14 amino acids. V was shortened by 0 bases and J by 7 bases, with 12 bases between the two germline ends. CDR3 DNA: TGTGCCAGCAGTGAAGCGACCCCATGGGCGACCCAGTACTTC. The encoded protein is CASSEATPWATQYF.

The gene calls are TRBV5-8 and TRBJ2-2, with 10 bases matching TRBD1. With V trimmed by 5 bases and J by 1 base, 5 bases remained unmatched. CDR3 length equals 16 residues. CDR1 and CDR2 (germline): SGHTS, YDEGEE. CDR3 sequence reads: CASRMGQGMNTGELFF. Written as DNA, the CDR3 is TGTGCCAGCAGAATGGGACAGGGGATGAACACCGGGGAGCTGTTTTTT.

The chain links TRBV6-6 to TRBJ1-4; no clear D. Trimming took off 5 bases at V and 7 bases at J, with 5 bases between the two ends. Germline loops: CDR1 MNHNY, CDR2 SVGAGI (reference sequence). This CDR3 contains 11 residues. CDR3 residues: CASSRVEKLFF. CDR3 coding DNA: TGTGCCAGCAGTAGAGTTGAAAAACTGTTTTTT.

The chain joins TRBV2 to TRBJ2-7; D is unresolved. The CDR3 contains 12 residues. V shed 3 bases and J shed 2 bases, with 5 bases lying between them. Germline CDR1 is SNHLY and CDR2 is FYNNEI. CDR3 amino acids: CASSDQAYEQYF. In DNA, the CDR3 is TGTGCCAGCAGTGACCAGGCCTACGAGCAGTACTTC.

This chain uses TRBV2 with TRBJ1-1; TRBD1 agrees at 7 bases. The V gene's germline CDR1 is SNHLY and CDR2 FYNNEI. This CDR3 is 15 amino acids long. Trimming at V came to 4 bases and at J to 1 base, leaving 6 bases not matched to a gene. Here the CDR3 reads CASSVTGAGNTEAFF. The CDR3 DNA reads as TGTGCCAGCAGTGTCACAGGGGCGGGGAACACTGAAGCTTTCTTT.

This sequence joins TRBV7-9 and TRBJ1-1; perhaps TRBD1 as D (6 bases). Trimming took off 4 bases at V and 0 bases at J, with 15 bases between the two ends. Germline CDR1 reads SEHNR; CDR2 reads FQNEAQ (reference sequence). This CDR3 comprises 16 residues. CDR3 loop: CASSSAGGAVNTEAFF. CDR3 DNA sequence: TGTGCCAGCAGCTCGGCGGGGGGCGCGGTGAACACTGAAGCTTTCTTT.

The V and J genes are TRBV2 and TRBJ1-1; D gene unclear. Germline-derived CDR1 and CDR2 are SNHLY and FYNNEI. With 4 bases removed from V and 2 bases from J, the gap between germline ends came to 8 bases. The CDR3 length is 13 residues. This CDR3 is CASSVQFNTEAFF. In DNA, the CDR3 is TGTGCCAGCAGTGTACAGTTTAACACTGAAGCTTTCTTT.

This rearrangement joins TRBV12-3 or TRBV12-4 to TRBJ1-1; 7 nucleotides line up with TRBD1. V was clipped by 6 bases and J by 8 bases; unmatched bases: 6. CDR3 length: 12 amino acids. The CDR3 region has the DNA TGTGCCAGCAGAGACAGGGACAGCGAAGCTTTCTTT. Translated: CASRDRDSEAFF.

This sequence joins TRBV6-5 and TRBJ2-7; D is undetermined. Germline CDR1 MNHEY, CDR2 SVGAGI. Trimming pared 5 bases from V and 6 bases from J, leaving 11 bases between. The CDR3 length is 12 residues. CDR3 sequence reads: CASSREVGEQYF. The DNA for the CDR3 is TGTGCCAGCAGTCGTGAGGTGGGCGAGCAGTACTTC.

V and J are TRBV10-1 and TRBJ1-4, with D perhaps matching TRBD1 (5 bases). V lost 8 bases to trimming and J lost 6 bases, with 13 bases between them. Looked up from germline, CDR1 is WNHNN and CDR2 is SYGVQD (reference sequence). This CDR3 has 13 amino acids. The CDR3 region is CASEAKGYEKLFF. DNA for the CDR3: TGCGCCAGCGAGGCGAAGGGGTATGAAAAACTGTTTTTT.